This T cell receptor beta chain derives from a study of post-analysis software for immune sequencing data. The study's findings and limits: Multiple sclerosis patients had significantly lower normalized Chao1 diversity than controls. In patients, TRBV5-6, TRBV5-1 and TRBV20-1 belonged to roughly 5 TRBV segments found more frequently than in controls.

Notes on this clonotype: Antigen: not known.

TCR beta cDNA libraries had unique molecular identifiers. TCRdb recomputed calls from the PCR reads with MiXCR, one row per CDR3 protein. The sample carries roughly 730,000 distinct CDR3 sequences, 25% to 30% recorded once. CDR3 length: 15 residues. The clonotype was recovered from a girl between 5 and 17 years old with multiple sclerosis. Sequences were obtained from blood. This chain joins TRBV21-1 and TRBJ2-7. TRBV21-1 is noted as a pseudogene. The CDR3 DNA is TGTGCCAGCAGCCCCCGTTATGACAACACCTACGAGCAGTACTTC. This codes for CASSPRYDNTYEQYF.